These 32 T cell receptor beta chains were all obtained from the same sample, sequenced in a study of response to subunit inactivated influenza vaccine. MiXCR was run by TCRdb on the RT-PCR reads, yielding one entry per CDR3 protein. Here the sample spans a few hundred thousand distinct CDR3 sequences, approximately 7.2% being singletons. Sample: PBMCs from blood, taken 23 months after vaccination. Receptors originate from a man aged 50 to 69 who received an inactivated influenza vaccine.

At least ten counts were recorded for this clonotype. J is TRBJ2-5 and V is TRBV7-2, with TRBD2 matching over 12 bases. Germline trimming cut 2 bases from V and 5 bases from J; bases unmatched to any gene: 9. Germline assignment: CDR1 SGHTA and CDR2 FQGNSA. This CDR3 has 17 amino acids. This CDR3 is CASSLTTSGGLEETQYF. CDR3 bases: TGTGCCAGCAGCTTAACGACTAGCGGGGGCCTGGAGGAGACCCAGTACTTC.

This clonotype has a handful of counts. The V and J genes are TRBV29-1 and TRBJ2-3; weak D call: TRBD2 (7 bases). The CDR3 runs 13 residues. The V gene lost 7 bases and the J gene lost 6 bases, with 17 bases spanning the gap. Germline V gene lookup returns CDR1 SQVTM and CDR2 ANQGSEA. The CDR3 nucleotides are TGCAGCGCCAGCCGCCGGGGGGCGGATACGCAGTATTTT. Translating gives CSASRRGADTQYF.

At least ten counts were recorded for this clonotype. The chain links TRBV7-2 to TRBJ2-2, with TRBD2 as a possible D gene (5 bases). Germline CDR1 and CDR2: SGHTA and FQGNSA. The CDR3 has 14 amino acids. Trimming shortened V by 6 bases and J by 5 bases, and 13 bases separated the two germline ends. The DNA of the CDR3 is TGTGCCAGCAGGAGACGGGAATTAACCGGGGAGCTGTTTTTT. This translates into CASRRRELTGELFF.

The V gene is TRBV7-2, the J gene TRBJ2-1, with TRBD2 as a possible D gene (7 bases). Germline V gene sequence: CDR1 SGHTA, CDR2 FQGNSA. Trimming removed 2 bases at V and 0 bases at J, with 11 bases between. The CDR3 extends over 16 amino acids. CDR3 nucleotide sequence: TGTGCCAGCAGCTTACGTGGGGGGGCCTCCTACAATGAGCAGTTCTTC. It is translated as CASSLRGGASYNEQFF. Filled out from reference TRBV7-2 and TRBJ2-1, the complete variable domain reads GAGVSQSPSNKVTEKGKDVELRCDPISGHTALYWYRQSLGQGLEFLIYFQGNSAPDKSGLPSDRFSAERTGGSVSTLTIQRTQQEDSAVYLCASSLRGGASYNEQFFGPGTRLTVL.

This clonotype has a count of ten or more. The chain combines TRBV5-6 with TRBJ1-1; 9 bases map to TRBD1. Germline V gene sequence: CDR1 SGHDT, CDR2 YYEEEE. The CDR3 runs to 17 residues. V shed 0 bases, J shed 4 bases, and the junction held 10 bases outside the gene matches. CDR3 residues: CASSLGQTGGGTTEAFF. The CDR3 nucleotides are TGTGCCAGCAGCTTGGGACAGACAGGGGGAGGGACCACTGAAGCTTTCTTT.

At least ten counts were recorded for this clonotype. The rearrangement uses TRBV20-1 and TRBJ2-1; TRBD2 matches 9 bases. V was clipped by 4 bases and J by 8 bases; unmatched bases: 12. The CDR3 covers 15 residues. Germline CDR1 reads DFQATT; CDR2 reads SNEGSKA (reference sequence). CDR3 sequence: CSANQVAGVIDEQFF. CDR3 coding DNA: TGCAGTGCTAACCAGGTAGCGGGAGTGATTGATGAGCAGTTCTTC.

The sample holds many counts of this clonotype. The chain couples TRBV29-1 to TRBJ2-7; D gene unclear. Germline V gene sequence: CDR1 SQVTM, CDR2 ANQGSEA. CDR3 size: 13 residues. V shed 4 bases and J shed 0 bases, with 10 bases lying between them. The CDR3 DNA sequence: TGCAGCGTTGTGAAGAGGTTCTCCTACGAGCAGTACTTC. Translated: CSVVKRFSYEQYF.

This clonotype was picked up many times. The CDR3 sequence: CSAPPAPGSSPLHF. The CDR3 DNA is TGCAGTGCTCCCCCTGCCCCAGGTAGTTCACCCCTCCACTTT. V gene TRBV20-1 combines with J gene TRBJ1-6, with D hard to call. The CDR3 length is 14 residues. Trimming left V 5 bases short and J 9 bases short, with 17 bases between. Germline V CDR1 and CDR2: DFQATT, SNEGSKA (reference sequence).

This clonotype has more than one count but fewer than ten. The gene calls are TRBV12-3 or TRBV12-4 and TRBJ2-2; 9 bases match TRBD1. This CDR3 has 15 amino acids. V lost 5 bases, J lost 4 bases, and 5 bases stayed unmatched. CDR3 nucleotide sequence: TGTGCCAGCAGTGGGGGGACAGGGTCCACCGGGGAGCTGTTTTTT. This encodes CASSGGTGSTGELFF.

This clonotype was counted many times. This chain uses TRBV27 with TRBJ1-1; no firm D call. CDR1 MNHEY and CDR2 SMNVEV come from the germline V gene (reference sequence). Between the trimmed V and J ends, which lost 4 bases and 0 bases, there was a span of 9 bases. The CDR3 length is 14 residues. For the CDR3, the DNA is TGTGCCAGCAGTTCCCCGGGTCTGAACACTGAAGCTTTCTTT. Translating it yields CASSSPGLNTEAFF.

CDR3 nucleotides: TGCAGCGTTGATATCGCAGGGGTAGCCTATGGCTACACCTTC. Protein: CSVDIAGVAYGYTF. V gene TRBV29-1 combines with J gene TRBJ1-2, with D maybe TRBD1 (6 bases). Between the trimmed V and J ends, which lost 3 bases and 4 bases, there was a span of 15 bases. The CDR3 covers 14 residues. Germline V gene data show CDR1 as SQVTM and CDR2 as ANQGSEA.

This clonotype has just a few counts. This chain uses TRBV20-1 with TRBJ2-7, with TRBD2 matching over 7 bases. Per the germline V gene, CDR1 is DFQATT and CDR2 is SNEGSKA (reference sequence). V trimming: 3 bases; J trimming: 3 bases; junction bases outside the gene matches: 8. This CDR3 region has 14 residues. The CDR3 nucleotides read TGCAGTGCTAGGGTTGGCGGGGGAAACTACGAGCAGTACTTC. It codes for CSARVGGGNYEQYF.

The CDR3 coding sequence is TGTGCCAGCCGCTCCGACAGTTCACTGAACACTGAAGCTTTCTTT. This translates into CASRSDSSLNTEAFF. The rearrangement joins TRBV16 to TRBJ1-1; D perhaps matches TRBD1 (5 bases). Trimming stripped 8 bases from V and 0 bases from J, with 16 bases between. CDR1 KGHSY and CDR2 FQNENV come from the germline V gene. The CDR3 extends over 15 amino acids.

Ten or more counts support this clonotype. The chain carries TRBV25-1 and TRBJ1-2; no clear D gene. There are 10 residues in the CDR3. Germline CDR1 MGHDK, CDR2 SYGVNS. The V and J ends lost 4 bases and 6 bases respectively, with 3 bases between them. DNA of the CDR3: TGTGCCAGCAGTGGGGATGGCTACACCTTC. Protein: CASSGDGYTF.

This clonotype has a count of ten or more. V and J are TRBV20-1 and TRBJ2-3, with unresolved D. Germline V gene lookup returns CDR1 DFQATT and CDR2 SNEGSKA (reference sequence). This CDR3 is 11 amino acids long. CDR3 nucleotides: TGCAGCCCCGTCTACACAGATACGCAGTATTTT. This encodes CSPVYTDTQYF.

This clonotype was counted between two and nine times. The chain combines TRBV4-1 with TRBJ1-6; TRBD1 might be the D (5 bases). Germline-derived CDR1 and CDR2 are MGHRA and YSYEKL. The CDR3 runs to 16 residues. The germline V and J ends were trimmed by 4 bases and 5 bases, with 15 bases remaining between them. CDR3 sequence: CASSPGRLGNNSPLHF. The CDR3 DNA is TGCGCCAGCAGCCCGGGGCGACTCGGAAATAATTCACCCCTCCACTTT.

The V call is TRBV12-3 or TRBV12-4, the J call TRBJ2-5; 9 positions agree with TRBD1. CDR3 size: 13 residues. Trimming took 5 bases from V and 3 from J; bases not matched to a gene: 1. CDR3 sequence reads: CASSGTGKETQYF. CDR3 DNA sequence: TGTGCCAGCAGTGGGACAGGGAAAGAGACCCAGTACTTC.

In this sample, this clonotype turned up many times. CDR3 bases: TGCGCCAGCAGCCCGCCCGGGTCACCCCTCCACTTT. Protein sequence: CASSPPGSPLHF. The chain recombines TRBV4-1 with TRBJ1-6; D unclear. Per germline, CDR1 MGHRA and CDR2 YSYEKL. With 4 bases removed from V and 10 bases from J, the gap between germline ends came to 8 bases. CDR3 length equals 12 residues.

This chain joins TRBV6-1 and TRBJ1-3, with unresolved D. This CDR3 spans 14 amino acids. Germline V gives CDR1 MNHNS, CDR2 SASEGT. V was shortened by 5 bases and J by 3 bases, with 11 bases between the two germline ends. The CDR3 DNA follows: TGTGCCAGCAGTCCGAGGGAGGGTGGAAACACCATATATTTT. Its protein is CASSPREGGNTIYF.

The chain couples TRBV5-1 to TRBJ2-5, with a possible D match to TRBD2 (7 bases). Looked up from germline, CDR1 is SGHRS and CDR2 is YFSETQ. V lost 3 bases to trimming and J lost 5 bases, with 20 bases between them. This CDR3 has 16 amino acids. The CDR3: CASSSQDSGATETQYF. For the CDR3, the DNA is TGCGCCAGCAGCTCCCAGGACAGCGGGGCGACTGAGACCCAGTACTTC.

This clonotype was picked up many times. V is TRBV20-1 and J is TRBJ2-2; 7 bases fit TRBD1. V lost 6 bases to trimming and J lost 0 bases; unmatched junction nucleotides: 4. CDR1 and CDR2 (germline): DFQATT, SNEGSKA (reference sequence). This CDR3 spans 14 amino acids. The CDR3, as DNA: TGCAGTGCGCTGCAGGGGGCGAACACCGGGGAGCTGTTTTTT. As protein: CSALQGANTGELFF.

This chain connects TRBV7-2 to TRBJ1-2, with 7 positions matching TRBD1. The CDR3 sequence is 13 residues long. CDR1 is SGHTA, CDR2 FQGNSA, per germline. V lost 3 bases and J lost 8; bases outside the gene matches: 6. CDR3 in amino acids: CASSLDRLGGYTF. The CDR3, as DNA: TGTGCCAGCAGCTTGGACAGGTTGGGAGGCTACACCTTC.

The table lists this clonotype with a few counts. The chain carries TRBV12-3 or TRBV12-4 and TRBJ1-5, with 9 nucleotides matching TRBD1. CDR3 length: 15 residues. J lost 5 bases, V lost 9 bases, and 11 bases had no gene match. This CDR3 reads CASRLGQGNYQPQHF. The CDR3, as DNA: TGTGCCAGTCGCCTGGGACAGGGTAACTATCAGCCCCAGCATTTT.

A few counts support this clonotype. This rearrangement joins TRBV5-1 to TRBJ2-3, with a tentative D call TRBD2 (6 bases). The V and J ends lost 3 bases and 0 bases respectively, with 11 bases between them. CDR1 SGHRS and CDR2 YFSETQ come from the germline V gene. This CDR3 is built from 15 residues. The DNA of the CDR3 is TGCGCCAGCAGCTGGAGGGACGGCAGCACAGATACGCAGTATTTT. This codes for CASSWRDGSTDTQYF.

The chain recombines TRBV11-2 with TRBJ2-5; 10 bases match TRBD2. Germline V lookup: CDR1 SGHAT, CDR2 FQNNGV. The CDR3 has 19 residues. J lost 5 bases, V lost 1 base, and 16 bases had no gene match. The DNA for the CDR3 is TGTGCCAGCAGCTTAGTAGTCCCCTCGAGCGGGGGGGCCGGCGAGACCCAGTACTTC. This translates into CASSLVVPSSGGAGETQYF.

This clonotype showed up many times. CDR3 bases: TGCAGCGTTGACCTGTTACCCAATGAGCAGTTCTTC. Amino acids: CSVDLLPNEQFF. The chain links TRBV29-1 to TRBJ2-1; no reliable D call. CDR1 SQVTM and CDR2 ANQGSEA come from the germline V gene. The ends were cut back, 3 bases at V and 6 bases at J, with 9 bases in the middle. This CDR3 has 12 residues.

This clonotype turned up a few times. The chain has TRBV7-2 and TRBJ1-1; D is possibly TRBD1 (6 bases). This CDR3 is built from 13 residues. Germline CDR1 is SGHTA and CDR2 is FQGNSA. V was trimmed by 7 bases and J by 1 base, leaving 10 bases between them. The CDR3 loop reads CASKEQGNTEAFF. DNA for the CDR3: TGTGCCAGCAAGGAACAGGGGAACACTGAAGCTTTCTTT. The full variable domain, in which reference TRBV7-2 and TRBJ1-1 provide the parts outside the CDR3, is GAGVSQSPSNKVTEKGKDVELRCDPISGHTALYWYRQSLGQGLEFLIYFQGNSAPDKSGLPSDRFSAERTGGSVSTLTIQRTQQEDSAVYLCASKEQGNTEAFFGQGTRLTVV.

In this sample, this clonotype turned up many times. The chain combines TRBV15 with TRBJ2-7; 7 nucleotides agree with TRBD2. CDR3 length equals 15 residues. Germline CDR1 reads LNHNV; CDR2 reads YYDKDF (reference sequence). V lost 0 bases and J lost 3; bases outside the gene matches: 5. The CDR3: CATSRDWRGSYEQYF. In DNA form, the CDR3 reads TGTGCCACCAGCAGAGATTGGCGCGGGAGCTACGAGCAGTACTTC.

This clonotype was counted a few times. The chain employs TRBV5-1 and TRBJ2-6; 8 nucleotides agree with TRBD2. Germline V gene sequence: CDR1 SGHRS, CDR2 YFSETQ. V shed 6 bases, J shed 0 bases, and the junction held 8 bases outside the gene matches. This CDR3 has 17 amino acids. CDR3: CASMGLAGNSGANVLTF. In DNA form, the CDR3 reads TGCGCCAGCATGGGGCTAGCGGGCAACTCTGGGGCCAACGTCCTGACTTTC.

This clonotype has at least ten counts. This chain uses TRBV7-2 with TRBJ2-5; D gene uncertain. The CDR3 is 14 residues long. Germline CDR1 reads SGHTA; CDR2 reads FQGNSA. V lost 1 base and J 2 bases, leaving 8 bases between the germline ends. The CDR3 nucleotides read TGTGCCAGCAGCTTAGTCACTCTGCAAGAGACCCAGTACTTC. This translates into CASSLVTLQETQYF.

About this clonotype itself: The junction shows a germline mismatch at one end, possibly a read error. The chain has TRBV5-1 and TRBJ2-2; 7 nucleotides match TRBD2. This CDR3 has 15 amino acids. The germline CDR1 and CDR2 sequences are SGHRS and YFSETQ. Here the CDR3 DNA reads TGCGCCAGCAACTCGGGGCGGGGGACCACCGTGGAGCTGTTTTTT. Its translation: CASNSGRGTTVELFF.

This clonotype was seen a handful of times. The CDR3 DNA is TGTGCCAGCAGCACGAGTCGGAATAACTATGGCTACACCTTC. Amino acids: CASSTSRNNYGYTF. This rearrangement joins TRBV7-8 to TRBJ1-2; no clear D gene. Trimming cost V 5 bases and J 1 base, with 11 bases left between them. The CDR3 totals 14 residues. The germline gives CDR1 SGHVS, CDR2 FQNEAQ.